This paragraph reports one T cell receptor (beta chain). This clone was observed a single time. It has no known antigen specificity. No qualities accompany the bases; no much larger clone lies one base away. This sample is part of a study of radiation and T cells in renal cell carcinoma (dated by TCRdb to the early 2020s). Background on the whole study: TCR beta sequencing covered 50 or so samples in total, comprising roughly 25 tumors and around 27 peripheral blood samples. Across all 53 samples, over 4,000,000 unique CDR3 nucleotide sequences encoding about 2.7 million unique CDR3 amino acid sequences were identified.

V lost 1 base and J lost 0 bases; the stretch between them is 10 bases long. The CDR3 spans 17 residues, from the cysteine through the phenylalanine. Kept here is only the CDR3 DNA, which spans 51 bases and is read in frame from base 1. Sequences LNHDA (CDR1) and SQIVND (CDR2) are obtained from the germline V gene (reference sequence). The paper as a whole reports these results and caveats: Irradiated tumors showed higher TCR clonality than controls, with the top 100 clonotypes averaging approximately 54% of the repertoire versus around 43% in nephrectomy-only tumors. Because the trial had a single-armed design, the trial could not examine how radiation dose or scheduling affected the TCR repertoire. A greater number of dominant CDR3 motifs was detected in irradiated tumors than in control tumors, and a larger share of the repertoire was occupied by these motifs in irradiated tumors than in control tumors. Only small tumor regions of 0.95 to 1 g were available, so intratumoral heterogeneity was not captured.

TCR beta libraries were generated from genomic DNA with the immunoSEQ kit, following the manufacturer's recommendations. To prepare the libraries, a first multiplex PCR with proprietary primers was run, followed by a second PCR that added unique barcodes, and a bead cleanup was done after each round. A positive control reaction and a negative control reaction, both provided in the kit, were run with every batch of samples. The final libraries underwent checking on an Agilent 4200 TapeStation D1000 ScreenTape, volumetric pooling, and quantification by qPCR. Sequencing was performed on an Illumina NextSeq500 using a MidOutput 150-cycle cartridge, with 156 Read1 cycles, 15 Index1 cycles, and the kit custom primers. The pooled library was loaded at 0.75 to 1 pM, and roughly 20% PhiX control was spiked in. Concerning the study's data processing: Vendor-processed data were analyzed in R, with a clonotype defined as all T cells sharing the same CDR3 nucleotide sequence. In the clone abundance analyses, frequencies were normalized to the 10,000 most abundant clones in each sample. Before analysis, public T cell clones were removed, and these numbered fewer than six per sample on average. ImmunoMap was used for dominant motif analysis with the PAM10 matrix, a gap penalty of 30, and a homology threshold of 0.3, and any motif reaching a cumulative frequency of at least 0.01 was considered dominant. TCRdb holds this immuneACCESS table with in-frame rearrangements only. Some clones are missing; in checked studies, unresolved V genes explain under half, and the rest has no known cause. D and trimming come from the DNA, and the V and J calls and clone size come from that table. This sample is represented by some 20,000 clones; roughly three fifths of them were singletons. The top ten clonotypes cover roughly 30% of the sample.

Taken with the paper, the label for time point translates to: tumor resected at nephrectomy. The treatment or condition label on this specimen signifies: treatment-naive control, cytoreductive nephrectomy. For controls, tumors were taken from treatment-naive renal cell carcinoma patients who had cytoreductive nephrectomy with no radiation beforehand. Every patient had renal cell carcinoma of clear cell pathology. The control tumors used for TCR sequencing were from a handful of females and about a dozen males, were resected between the early 2010s and the mid-2010s, and had a median patient age of about 54 years (range 40 to 82). Tumors were mechanically dissociated, digested with collagenase/hyaluronidase at 37 °C, processed in gentleMACS C tubes, and stored in liquid nitrogen. The QIAamp DNA Blood Mini Kit (Qiagen) was used to prepare genomic DNA for TCR sequencing. The analyses included just those samples that passed every quality control check.

The chain was built from TRBV19 and TRBJ2-6, and TRBD2 may be the D gene, going by 5 matching bases. The receptor was isolated from a man aged 50-59 years with renal cell carcinoma. This material consisted of tumor tissue, taken from a patient whose treatment was nephrectomy without radiotherapy. The bases are TGTGCCAGTAGTATAGCGGGAAGGATCTCTGGGGCCAACGTCCTGACTTTC. Translation gives CASSIAGRISGANVLTF.